This T cell receptor (beta chain) derives from a study of blood T cell repertoires in COVID-19. Trimming removed 4 bases at V and 1 base at J, with 7 bases between. The CDR3 has 13 residues. Looked up from germline, CDR1 is MNHEY and CDR2 is SMNVEV (reference sequence). Profiling relied on immunoSEQ multiplex PCR, and the TCRdb table lists in-frame clones only, not all of them. The sample shows about 73,000 clones, roughly four fifths of them seen only once. This TCR was sampled from a human donor in a cohort sampled during active COVID-19. The chain employs TRBV27 and TRBJ1-1, with D uncertain. Sequenced: peripheral blood. The chain's CDR3 is CASSSTENTEAFF. CDR3 nucleotide sequence: TGTGCCAGCAGTTCAACAGAGAACACTGAAGCTTTCTTT.